This T cell receptor beta chain was recorded in a study of T cell repertoires and Cas9 in healthy adults. Turning to the study itself: CD4 and CD8 compartments: SpCas9-reactive T cells profiled for potency, cytotoxicity, lineage.

Study-wide results and limits: Reportedly, SpCas9-reactive effector T cell proliferation and function were mitigated by SpCas9-reactive Tregs in vitro.

A word on this clone: Its matching antigen is unknown.

Method: immunoSEQ multiplex PCR; TCRdb's copy keeps in-frame clones and lacks some. The data hold tens of thousands of clones, with about 90% observed a single time. The sequencing sample was made of CD4+ effector T cells (CD127+, CD25-, CD137-, CD154-) from PBMCs; culture status not recorded. The clonotype was recovered from a human donor in good health.

Here the CDR3 DNA reads TGTGCCAGCTCACCGACAGTAACTAATGAAAAACTGTTTTTT. Encoded protein: CASSPTVTNEKLFF. The V call is TRBV18, the J call TRBJ1-4, with D perhaps matching TRBD1 (5 bases). V was cut by 3 bases and J by 1 base, with 6 bases left in between. The CDR3 is 14 amino acids. Germline values: CDR1 KGHSH, CDR2 LQKENI.